This TCR beta chain was captured by sequencing in a study of blood T cell repertoires in COVID-19. Study details: Acute and convalescent COVID-19 specimens originated in the United States, Italy and Spain. Nucleic acid was either cDNA or gDNA, and it came from T cells, B-cell-depleted T cells, or PBMCs.

In the source study's methods: Scientists estimated how many nucleated cells there were by amplifying reference gene primers. Using immunoSEQ multiplex PCR, the repertoire was profiled, and TCRdb retains in-frame clones only, with some absent. D and trimming were read from the DNA, whereas the V and J calls and clone size are those reported in that table. The table records about 180,000 clones, roughly 86% of them present only once. Sequenced material: peripheral blood. The source of this sequence is a woman in her 30s with active or convalescent COVID-19.

CDR3 sequence: CASSLGHLNTEAFF. The DNA of the CDR3 is TGTGCCAGCAGCTTAGGACACCTGAACACTGAAGCTTTCTTT. This chain connects TRBV11-2 to TRBJ1-1; D unclear. This CDR3 contains 14 residues. Trimming pared 1 base from V and 0 bases from J, leaving 6 bases between. The germline V gene encodes CDR1 SGHAT and CDR2 FQNNGV.